Listed here is a single T cell receptor (beta chain). What it binds is unknown. The V end lost 2 bases, the J end lost 2 bases, and 6 bases lay between the germline ends. Germline loops: CDR1 MGHDK, CDR2 SYGVNS. There are 13 residues in the CDR3. The data were obtained in a study of cytomegalovirus exposure and HLA in healthy donors. General study results and limits: A few of the chains that were CMV-associated were confirmed in vitro to be specific for CMV antigens.

The PCR ran on 60 Vbeta and 13 Jbeta primers. Here immunoSEQ multiplex PCR was the method, and the copy in TCRdb shows in-frame clones only, minus some. The sample holds about 140,000 clones, less than 85% seen once. Unrecorded immune exposures were likely, despite nominal health at sampling. The chain couples TRBV25-1 to TRBJ1-1; D is uncertain. The receptor was derived from a woman between 45 and 65 years old in good health and CMV-seropositive. Specimen: PBMCs. The CDR3 reads CASSEQLNTEAFF. For the CDR3, the DNA is TGTGCCAGCAGTGAACAGTTAAACACTGAAGCTTTCTTT. Looking up the rest from reference TRBV25-1 and TRBJ1-1 gives the full variable domain: EADIYQTPRYLVIGTGKKITLECSQTMGHDKMYWYQQDPGMELHLIHYSYGVNSTEKGDLSSESTVSRIRTEHFPLTLESARPSHTSQYLCASSEQLNTEAFFGQGTRLTVV.